The clone carrying this TCR beta chain occurred many times. The data were taken from a study of T cells in Graves' hyperthyroidism and ophthalmopathy. Study-level information: Sampling of peripheral blood happened at initial diagnosis, prior to any treatment.

Subjects aged 18 to 65 presented with newly diagnosed hyperthyroidism of less than 2 months' duration. The investigators amplified TCR beta CDR3 regions from RNA transcripts. RT-PCR in the first round (using the HTBI primer set) targeted the TCR CDR3. MiXCR, applied by TCRdb to the multiplex PCR reads, yields one record per CDR3 protein. The data show hundreds of thousands of distinct CDR3 sequences, around 13% seen once. Trimming at V came to 4 bases and at J to 4 bases, leaving 5 bases not matched to a gene. From germline, CDR1 is KGHDR and CDR2 SFDVKD. This CDR3 is built from 16 residues. This TCR came from a woman in her late teens or twenties with Graves' hyperthyroidism. Sequenced material: blood. The chain joins TRBV24-1 to TRBJ2-2, with TRBD1 matching 10 bases. The CDR3 loop reads CATSDPGQGFTGELFF. The CDR3 DNA reads as TGTGCCACCAGTGACCCGGGACAGGGGTTCACCGGGGAGCTGTTTTTT.